This T cell receptor (beta chain) was sequenced during a study of T cell responses to AZD1222 COVID-19 vaccine. Findings and caveats of the study: Elevations in Spike-specific TCR breadth and depth followed administration of two AZD1222 doses. At study baseline, merely a handful of AZD1222 recipients were seropositive. Spike was spanned by vaccine-associated CD4 TCRs, with dominance at 160-218 and 743-854.

Assay used: immunoSEQ multiplex PCR; TCRdb lists only in-frame clones, some missing. This sample yields about 91,000 clones, of which about 94% are seen a single time; under 3.5% belongs to the top ten. This clone was recorded only once. The target antigen is unknown. The source was peripheral blood, collected 28 days after the second AZD1222 dose. This sequence was found in an adult who received the AZD1222 COVID-19 vaccine.

The CDR3 loop reads CASRFDRGSDNEQFF. CDR3 coding DNA: TGTGCCAGCAGGTTCGACAGGGGGAGTGACAATGAGCAGTTCTTC. The gene calls are TRBV2 and TRBJ2-1; the match to TRBD1 covers 9 bases. Per germline, CDR1 SNHLY and CDR2 FYNNEI. The CDR3 length is 15 residues. V dropped 6 bases and J dropped 5; count of bases not matched to a gene: 8.